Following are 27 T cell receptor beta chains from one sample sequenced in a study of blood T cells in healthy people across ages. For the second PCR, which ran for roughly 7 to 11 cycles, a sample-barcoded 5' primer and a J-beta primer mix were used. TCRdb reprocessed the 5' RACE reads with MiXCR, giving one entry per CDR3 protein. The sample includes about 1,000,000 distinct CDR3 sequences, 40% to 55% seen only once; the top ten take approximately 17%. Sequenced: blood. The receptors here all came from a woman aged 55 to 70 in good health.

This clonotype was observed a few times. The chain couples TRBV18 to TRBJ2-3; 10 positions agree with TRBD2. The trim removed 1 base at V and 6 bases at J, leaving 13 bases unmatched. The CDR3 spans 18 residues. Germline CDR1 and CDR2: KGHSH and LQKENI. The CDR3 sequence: CASSPLQREGRGTDTQYF. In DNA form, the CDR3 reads TGTGCCAGCTCACCACTACAGCGGGAGGGCCGAGGGACGGATACGCAGTATTTT.

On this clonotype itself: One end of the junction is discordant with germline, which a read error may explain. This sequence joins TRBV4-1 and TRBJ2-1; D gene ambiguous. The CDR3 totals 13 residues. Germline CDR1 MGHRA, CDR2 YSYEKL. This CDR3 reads CTSSQAAVDEQFF. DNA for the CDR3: TGCACCAGCAGCCAAGCTGCGGTGGATGAGCAGTTCTTC.

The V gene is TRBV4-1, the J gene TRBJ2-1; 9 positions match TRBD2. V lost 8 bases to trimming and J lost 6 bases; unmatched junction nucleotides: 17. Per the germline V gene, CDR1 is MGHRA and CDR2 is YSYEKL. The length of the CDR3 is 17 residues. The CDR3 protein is CASSSKERAGGLNEQFF. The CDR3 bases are TGCGCCAGCTCCTCAAAGGAGAGGGCGGGAGGGCTCAATGAGCAGTTCTTC.

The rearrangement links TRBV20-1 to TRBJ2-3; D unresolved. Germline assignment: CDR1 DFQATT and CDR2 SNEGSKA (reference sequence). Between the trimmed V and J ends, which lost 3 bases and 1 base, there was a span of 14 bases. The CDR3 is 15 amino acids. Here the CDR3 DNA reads TGCAGTGCTAGGGAGTCAATTACTGGCACAGATACGCAGTATTTT. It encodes CSARESITGTDTQYF.

The CDR3 loop reads CASSLGAGVPETQYF. CDR3 in DNA: TGTGCCAGCAGCTTAGGAGCGGGAGTGCCTGAGACCCAGTACTTC. The rearrangement uses TRBV7-9 and TRBJ2-7, with 8 bases fitting TRBD2. Matching the DNA end better, TRBJ2-5 makes the J call doubtful. CDR3 length equals 15 residues. Germline CDR1 is SEHNR and CDR2 is FQNEAQ (reference sequence).

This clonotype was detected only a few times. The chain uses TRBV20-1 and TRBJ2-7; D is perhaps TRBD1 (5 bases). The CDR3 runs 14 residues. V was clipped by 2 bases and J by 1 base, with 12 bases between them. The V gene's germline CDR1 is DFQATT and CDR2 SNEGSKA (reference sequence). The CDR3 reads CSARPLDTSYEQYF. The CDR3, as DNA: TGCAGTGCTAGACCCTTGGACACTTCCTACGAGCAGTACTTC.

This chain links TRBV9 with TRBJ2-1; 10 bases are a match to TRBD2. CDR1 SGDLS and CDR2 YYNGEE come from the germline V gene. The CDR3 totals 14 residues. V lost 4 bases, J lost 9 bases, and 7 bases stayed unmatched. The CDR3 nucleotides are TGTGCCAGCAGCCCAGACCCTAGCGGGAGTGAGCAGTTCTTC. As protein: CASSPDPSGSEQFF. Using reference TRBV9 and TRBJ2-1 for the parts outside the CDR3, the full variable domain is DSGVTQTPKHLITATGQRVTLRCSPRSGDLSVYWYQQSLDQGLQFLIQYYNGEERAKGNILERFSAQQFPDLHSELNLSSLELGDSALYFCASSPDPSGSEQFFGPGTRLTVL.

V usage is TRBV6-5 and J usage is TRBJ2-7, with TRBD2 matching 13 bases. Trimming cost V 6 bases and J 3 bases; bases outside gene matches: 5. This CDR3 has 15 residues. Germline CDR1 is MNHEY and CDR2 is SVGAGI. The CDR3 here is CASSYGTSGIYEQYF. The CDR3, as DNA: TGTGCCAGCAGCTACGGGACTAGCGGGATCTACGAGCAGTACTTC.

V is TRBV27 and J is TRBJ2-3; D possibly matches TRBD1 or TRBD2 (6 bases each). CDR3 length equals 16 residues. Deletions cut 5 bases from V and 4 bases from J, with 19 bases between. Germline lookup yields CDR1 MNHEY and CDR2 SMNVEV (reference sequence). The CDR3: CASSLRWRAGADTQYF. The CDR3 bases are TGTGCCAGCAGTCTACGGTGGAGGGCAGGGGCAGATACGCAGTATTTT.

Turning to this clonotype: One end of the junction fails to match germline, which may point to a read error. In DNA form, the CDR3 reads TGTGCCAACAGACTAGACTGGAATGAGCCGTTCTTC. Its protein product is CANRLDWNEPFF. The chain has TRBV7-2 and TRBJ2-1, with D possibly matching TRBD2 (6 bases). The germline gives CDR1 SGHTA, CDR2 FQGNSA. CDR3 length equals 12 residues.

The CDR3 nucleotides read TGTGCCATCCGGACAGGGGACTACAATGAGCAGTATTTT. This encodes CAIRTGDYNEQYF. The rearrangement uses TRBV28 and TRBJ2-3, with 9 bases fitting TRBD1. V shed 10 bases and J 11 bases; nucleotides not matched to a gene: 13. The length of the CDR3 is 13 residues. The germline V gene encodes CDR1 MDHEN and CDR2 SYDVKM. Full variable domain (remainder filled in from reference TRBV28 and TRBJ2-3): DVKVTQSSRYLVKRTGEKVFLECVQDMDHENMFWYRQDPGLGLRLIYFSYDVKMKEKGDIPEGYSVSREKKERFSLILESASTNQTSMYLCAIRTGDYNEQYFGPGTRLTVL.

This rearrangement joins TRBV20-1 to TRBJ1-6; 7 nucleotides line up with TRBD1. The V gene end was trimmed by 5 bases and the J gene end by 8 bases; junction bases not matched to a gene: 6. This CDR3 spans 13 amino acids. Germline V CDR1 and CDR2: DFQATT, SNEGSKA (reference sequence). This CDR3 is CSARTGEDSPLHF. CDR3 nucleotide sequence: TGCAGTGCTCGAACAGGGGAGGATTCACCCCTCCACTTT.

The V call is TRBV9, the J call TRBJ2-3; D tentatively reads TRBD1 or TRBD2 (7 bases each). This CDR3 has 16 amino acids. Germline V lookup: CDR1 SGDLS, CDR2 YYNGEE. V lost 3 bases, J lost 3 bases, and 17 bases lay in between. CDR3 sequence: CASSARQGGKTDTQYF. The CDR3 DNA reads TGTGCCAGCAGCGCCAGACAGGGAGGGAAGACAGATACGCAGTATTTT.

CDR3: CASSPTDRGLNQPQHF. In DNA, the CDR3 is TGTGCCAGCAGTCCTACGGACAGGGGGTTAAATCAGCCCCAGCATTTT. This chain connects TRBV27 to TRBJ1-5; 10 positions agree with TRBD1. Trimming at V came to 5 bases and at J to 4 bases, leaving 8 bases not matched to a gene. Germline loops: CDR1 MNHEY, CDR2 SMNVEV (reference sequence). The CDR3 totals 16 residues.

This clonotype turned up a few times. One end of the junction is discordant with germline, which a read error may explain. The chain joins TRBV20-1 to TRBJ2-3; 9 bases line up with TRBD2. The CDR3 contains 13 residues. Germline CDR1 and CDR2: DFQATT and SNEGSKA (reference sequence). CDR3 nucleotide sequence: TGTAGTGCCCCGACTAGCGGTGGGAATACGCAGTATTTT. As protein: CSAPTSGGNTQYF.

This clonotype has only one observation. DNA of the CDR3: TGTGCCAGTAGTGCGGGACAGAACTCCTACGAGCAGTACTTC. Amino acid sequence: CASSAGQNSYEQYF. The chain couples TRBV19 to TRBJ2-7; tentatively, D is TRBD1 (7 bases). CDR1 is LNHDA and CDR2 is SQIVND in the germline V gene (reference sequence). There are 14 residues in the CDR3. Trimming removed 5 bases at V and 0 bases at J, with 11 bases between.

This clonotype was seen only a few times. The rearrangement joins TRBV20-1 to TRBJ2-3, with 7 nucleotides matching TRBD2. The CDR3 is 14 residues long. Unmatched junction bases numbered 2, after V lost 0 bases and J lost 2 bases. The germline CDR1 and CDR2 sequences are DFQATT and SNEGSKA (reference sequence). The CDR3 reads CSAREGTITDTQYF. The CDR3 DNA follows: TGCAGTGCTAGAGAAGGGACTATCACAGATACGCAGTATTTT.

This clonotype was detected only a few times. CDR3: CASSLRGGGSQPYGYTF. The CDR3, as DNA: TGCGCCAGCAGCTTGAGGGGTGGAGGATCTCAACCCTATGGCTACACCTTC. V usage is TRBV5-1 and J usage is TRBJ1-2; a weak D match, TRBD1 (5 bases). The CDR3 sequence is 17 residues long. V lost 1 base and J 4 bases, leaving 20 bases between the germline ends. CDR1 is SGHRS and CDR2 is YFSETQ in the germline V gene. The full variable domain, rest sourced from reference TRBV5-1 and TRBJ1-2, is KAGVTQTPRYLIKTRGQQVTLSCSPISGHRSVSWYQQTPGQGLQFLFEYFSETQRNKGNFPGRFSGRQFSNSRSEMNVSTLELGDSALYLCASSLRGGGSQPYGYTFGSGTRLTVV.

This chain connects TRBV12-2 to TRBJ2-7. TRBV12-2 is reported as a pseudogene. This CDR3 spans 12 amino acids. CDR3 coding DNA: TGTGCAAGTCGCTTAGATGGTTACGAGCAGTACTTC. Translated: CASRLDGYEQYF.

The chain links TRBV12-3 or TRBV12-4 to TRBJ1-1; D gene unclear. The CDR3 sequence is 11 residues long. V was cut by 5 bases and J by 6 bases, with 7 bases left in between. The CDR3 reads CASSLHPEAFF. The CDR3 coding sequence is TGTGCCAGCAGTCTACATCCTGAAGCTTTCTTT.

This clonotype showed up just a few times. As DNA, the CDR3 is TGCAGTGGTCTTCAGGGACACACAGATACGCAGTATTTT. The encoded protein is CSGLQGHTDTQYF. The V and J genes are TRBV20-1 and TRBJ2-3, with D possibly being TRBD1 (6 bases). This CDR3 is built from 13 residues. Germline V CDR1 and CDR2: DFQATT, SNEGSKA (reference sequence). The germline V and J ends were trimmed by 7 bases and 2 bases, with 13 bases remaining between them.

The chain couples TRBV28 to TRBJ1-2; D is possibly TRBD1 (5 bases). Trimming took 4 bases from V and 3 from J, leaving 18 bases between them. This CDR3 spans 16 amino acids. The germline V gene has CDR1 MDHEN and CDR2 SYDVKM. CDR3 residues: CASSSGLPSGDYGYTF. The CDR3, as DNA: TGTGCCAGCAGTTCGGGACTCCCCTCTGGGGACTATGGCTACACCTTC.

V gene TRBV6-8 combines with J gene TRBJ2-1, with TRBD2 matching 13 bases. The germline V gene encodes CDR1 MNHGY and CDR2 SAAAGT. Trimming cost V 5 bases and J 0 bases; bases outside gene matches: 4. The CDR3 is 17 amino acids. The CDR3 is CASSIRTSGSSYNEQFF. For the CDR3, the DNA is TGTGCCAGCAGTATCCGGACTAGCGGGAGCTCCTACAATGAGCAGTTCTTC.

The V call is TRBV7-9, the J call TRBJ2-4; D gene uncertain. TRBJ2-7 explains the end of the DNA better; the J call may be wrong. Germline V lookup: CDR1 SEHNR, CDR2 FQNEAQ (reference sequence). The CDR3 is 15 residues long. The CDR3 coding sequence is TGTGCCAGCAGCTCCGACTTAGAAACAATTTACGAGCAGTACTTC. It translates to CASSSDLETIYEQYF.

For the CDR3, the DNA is TGCGCCAGCAACCGGGAACTTGTAGGCTCCTACAATGAGCAGTTCTTC. Translation: CASNRELVGSYNEQFF. This chain connects TRBV5-1 to TRBJ2-1; TRBD2 might be the D (5 bases). V was shortened by 6 bases and J by 0 bases, with 16 bases between the two germline ends. The V gene's germline CDR1 is SGHRS and CDR2 YFSETQ. This CDR3 region has 16 residues. Full variable domain (outside the CDR3, taken from reference TRBV5-1 and TRBJ2-1): KAGVTQTPRYLIKTRGQQVTLSCSPISGHRSVSWYQQTPGQGLQFLFEYFSETQRNKGNFPGRFSGRQFSNSRSEMNVSTLELGDSALYLCASNRELVGSYNEQFFGPGTRLTVL.

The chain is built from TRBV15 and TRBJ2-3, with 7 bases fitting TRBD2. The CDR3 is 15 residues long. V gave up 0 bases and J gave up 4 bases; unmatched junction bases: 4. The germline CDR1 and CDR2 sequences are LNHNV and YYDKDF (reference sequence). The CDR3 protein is CATSREREAADTQYF. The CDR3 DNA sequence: TGTGCCACCAGCAGAGAACGGGAGGCGGCAGATACGCAGTATTTT.

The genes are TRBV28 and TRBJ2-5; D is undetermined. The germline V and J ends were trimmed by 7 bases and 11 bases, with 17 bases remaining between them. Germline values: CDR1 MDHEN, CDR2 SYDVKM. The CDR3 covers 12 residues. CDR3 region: CASTGPLGEQYF. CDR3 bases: TGTGCCAGCACAGGACCCCTTGGTGAGCAGTACTTC.